Shown below are 20 T cell receptor beta chains from a single sample sequenced in a study of beta chain features in type 1 diabetes. Regarding the study as a whole: In all four CD4+ subsets, TCRB CDR3 length was significantly, moderately reduced in type 1 diabetes.

Antigen specificity for these receptors is unknown. Expressed TCRB transcripts were sequenced after all isolated RNA was converted to cDNA. Some clones are missing from TCRdb's copy, which holds only in-frame ones; the method was immunoSEQ multiplex PCR. The sample lists about 710,000 clones, around 15% occurring once. Sequencing was carried out using naive CD4+ T cells from blood. Receptors originate from a young man with type 1 diabetes.

In its sample, this clone was seen a few times. The V and J genes are TRBV5-1 and TRBJ2-1; 14 bases agree with TRBD2. Trimming at V came to 1 base and at J to 8 bases, leaving 5 bases not matched to a gene. The CDR3 runs 16 residues. From germline, CDR1 is SGHRS and CDR2 YFSETQ. Here the CDR3 DNA reads TGCGCCAGCAGCTTGACTCCGGGACTAGCGGGAGATGAGCAGTTCTTC. It translates to CASSLTPGLAGDEQFF. Together with reference TRBV5-1 and TRBJ2-1, the CDR3 gives the full variable domain: KAGVTQTPRYLIKTRGQQVTLSCSPISGHRSVSWYQQTPGQGLQFLFEYFSETQRNKGNFPGRFSGRQFSNSRSEMNVSTLELGDSALYLCASSLTPGLAGDEQFFGPGTRLTVL.

This clone was picked up a small number of times. The rearrangement links TRBV28 to TRBJ1-2; 7 bases line up with TRBD1. Germline lookup yields CDR1 MDHEN and CDR2 SYDVKM. The CDR3 extends over 14 amino acids. V shed 2 bases, J shed 6 bases, and the junction held 6 bases outside the gene matches. This CDR3 reads CASSLEAGGNGYTF. CDR3 sequence (DNA): TGTGCCAGCAGTTTAGAGGCAGGGGGGAATGGCTACACCTTC.

The V gene is TRBV7-2, the J gene TRBJ2-5; TRBD1 agrees at 8 bases. CDR1 and CDR2 from the germline V gene are SGHTA and FQGNSA. J was trimmed by 4 bases and V by 8 bases; bases with no gene match: 9. The CDR3 is made up of 14 amino acids. The CDR3 coding sequence is TGTGCCAGCGGCGTTGGGACAGGACGAGAGACCCAGTACTTC. Amino acid sequence: CASGVGTGRETQYF.

The rearrangement links TRBV5-1 to TRBJ2-2, with 7 bases aligning to TRBD2. The CDR3 extends over 16 amino acids. V shed 1 base, J shed 0 bases, and the junction held 3 bases outside the gene matches. Germline loops: CDR1 SGHRS, CDR2 YFSETQ. CDR3 bases: TGCGCCAGCAGCTTGTCCGCGGGGGCGAACACCGGGGAGCTGTTTTTT. It translates to CASSLSAGANTGELFF.

This clone was observed a handful of times. The chain uses TRBV7-2 and TRBJ2-4, with 7 bases fitting TRBD2. Germline V CDR1 and CDR2: SGHTA, FQGNSA. This CDR3 contains 13 residues. V lost 5 bases, J lost 4 bases, and 2 bases stayed unmatched. The CDR3 region has the DNA TGTGCCAGCAGCCCTAGCGGAAAAAACATTCAGTACTTC. Translation: CASSPSGKNIQYF.

The table lists this clone with a few counts. The gene calls are TRBV13 and TRBJ2-1; D is perhaps TRBD1 (5 bases). Per the germline V gene, CDR1 is PRHDT and CDR2 is FYEKMQ (reference sequence). V dropped 5 bases and J dropped 3 bases, with 11 bases sitting between them. The CDR3 has 14 residues. CDR3 residues: CASSPRTYYNEQFF. CDR3 nucleotide sequence: TGTGCCAGCAGCCCCCGGACATACTACAATGAGCAGTTCTTC.

V gene TRBV5-4 combines with J gene TRBJ2-5; TRBD2 matches at 9 bases. With 0 bases clipped from V and 0 bases from J, the junction kept 6 bases outside the gene matches. CDR1 and CDR2 (germline): SGHNT, YYREEE (reference sequence). The CDR3 loop spans 17 amino acids. The CDR3 protein is CASSLDQLAGNQETQYF. CDR3 DNA sequence: TGTGCCAGCAGCTTGGATCAGCTAGCGGGGAACCAAGAGACCCAGTACTTC.

The V call is TRBV7-2, the J call TRBJ2-1, with D unclear. The CDR3 runs 12 residues. V lost 2 bases and J 9 bases, leaving 8 bases between the germline ends. The germline gives CDR1 SGHTA, CDR2 FQGNSA. As DNA, the CDR3 is TGTGCCAGCAGCTTAACCTGGAGTGAGCAGTTCTTC. This translates into CASSLTWSEQFF.

This clone has more than one count but fewer than ten. The rearrangement links TRBV19 to TRBJ1-1, with D perhaps matching TRBD1 (5 bases). This CDR3 is 14 amino acids long. Trimming cost V 3 bases and J 0 bases, with 8 bases left between them. The germline gives CDR1 LNHDA, CDR2 SQIVND (reference sequence). CDR3 DNA: TGTGCCAGTAGTATGACAGTCATGAACACTGAAGCTTTCTTT. Its protein product is CASSMTVMNTEAFF.

The gene calls are TRBV28 and TRBJ1-5; the D gene is possibly TRBD1 (6 bases). CDR1 and CDR2 from the germline V gene are MDHEN and SYDVKM. This CDR3 has 20 residues. Trimming left V 5 bases short and J 5 bases short, with 31 bases between. The CDR3 here is CASSPPRYRGRDMGHQPQHF. CDR3 nucleotide sequence: TGTGCCAGCAGTCCGCCCCGGTACCGCGGAAGGGACATGGGGCATCAGCCCCAGCATTTT.

This clone was observed a few times. The same CDR3 also results from other DNA sequences found in this sample. The CDR3 DNA follows: TGTGCCAGCAGCCAAGAAGGGGGTGGCGAGCAGTACTTC. Encoded protein: CASSQEGGGEQYF. The chain joins TRBV4-2 to TRBJ2-7; tentative D call: TRBD1 (6 bases). The germline gives CDR1 LGHNA, CDR2 YNFKEQ. This CDR3 is built from 13 residues. The V gene lost 0 bases and the J gene lost 6 bases, with 9 bases spanning the gap.

In its sample, this clone was seen a few times. This rearrangement joins TRBV7-9 to TRBJ2-7; D unresolved. This CDR3 is built from 13 residues. Germline V CDR1 and CDR2: SEHNR, FQNEAQ (reference sequence). V lost 5 bases, J lost 0 bases, and 8 bases lay in between. CDR3 region: CASSPDVSYEQYF. The CDR3 bases are TGTGCCAGCAGCCCAGACGTCTCCTACGAGCAGTACTTC.

The V gene is TRBV18, the J gene TRBJ1-1; 8 bases agree with TRBD1. The CDR3 consists of 15 residues. V gave up 4 bases and J gave up 0 bases; unmatched junction bases: 4. Germline V lookup: CDR1 KGHSH, CDR2 LQKENI. The CDR3 DNA is TGTGCCAGCTCACGGGACAGGCAAGTGAACACTGAAGCTTTCTTT. This gives the protein CASSRDRQVNTEAFF.

This clone was picked up a small number of times. V gene TRBV6-5 combines with J gene TRBJ1-1, with TRBD1 matching over 7 bases. Germline V gene lookup returns CDR1 MNHEY and CDR2 SVGAGI. The CDR3 consists of 14 residues. After removal of 0 bases from V and 4 bases from J, the junction contained 2 bases not matched to a gene. CDR3 sequence (DNA): TGTGCCAGCAGTTACTCGAGACAGGGCACTGAAGCTTTCTTT. It codes for CASSYSRQGTEAFF.

This chain joins TRBV25-1 and TRBJ2-7; D is uncertain. The ends were cut back, 6 bases at V and 4 bases at J, with 13 bases in the middle. The CDR3 has 13 residues. Germline CDR1 is MGHDK and CDR2 is SYGVNS. DNA for the CDR3: TGTGCCAGCAGACACCCATCAGATTACGAGCAGTACTTC. It yields the protein CASRHPSDYEQYF.

This clone has a handful of counts. The chain is built from TRBV28 and TRBJ2-5, with 7 bases identical to TRBD1. V was pared by 4 bases and J by 7 bases, with 12 bases of the junction left unmatched. From germline, CDR1 is MDHEN and CDR2 SYDVKM. The CDR3 sequence is 15 residues long. DNA for the CDR3: TGTGCCAGCAGTTCCAACGACAGGGTTGGGGGGACCCAGTACTTC. It specifies CASSSNDRVGGTQYF.

The chain couples TRBV19 to TRBJ2-7, with a tentative D call TRBD1 (6 bases). Germline V gene lookup returns CDR1 LNHDA and CDR2 SQIVND (reference sequence). This CDR3 is built from 15 residues. Trimming left V 5 bases short and J 4 bases short, with 18 bases between. In DNA, the CDR3 is TGTGCCAGTAGTGGCATAGCGACAGGAGAATACGAGCAGTACTTC. Protein sequence: CASSGIATGEYEQYF.

Regarding this clone: Other DNA sequences in this specimen translate into the identical CDR3. The genes are TRBV5-1 and TRBJ2-5, with D perhaps matching TRBD1 (5 bases). The germline V gene encodes CDR1 SGHRS and CDR2 YFSETQ. This CDR3 is 14 amino acids long. V was trimmed by 1 base and J by 4 bases, leaving 11 bases between them. The CDR3 DNA reads TGCGCCAGCAGCTTGCCAGGACAAGGAGAGACCCAGTACTTC. It is translated as CASSLPGQGETQYF.

This clone showed up just a few times. This chain links TRBV10-3 with TRBJ1-5, with 7 positions matching TRBD1. Germline values: CDR1 ENHRY, CDR2 SYGVKD. V gave up 4 bases and J gave up 11 bases; unmatched junction bases: 8. The CDR3 sequence is 13 residues long. CDR3 amino acids: CAISGQGAEAQHF. CDR3 nucleotide sequence: TGTGCCATCAGTGGACAGGGTGCGGAAGCCCAGCATTTT.

The chain uses TRBV4-2 and TRBJ2-1; 9 bases are shared with TRBD1. The junction had 6 bases not matched to a gene; V was cut back by 3 bases and J by 0 bases. The germline gives CDR1 LGHNA, CDR2 YNFKEQ. This CDR3 comprises 17 residues. The CDR3 bases are TGTGCCAGCAGCCAGGATGGGACAGGGCTCTCCTACAATGAGCAGTTCTTC. Amino acids: CASSQDGTGLSYNEQFF.